The T cell receptor (beta chain) under discussion was sequenced for a study of immune cell composition in non-small cell lung cancer. Germline-derived CDR1 and CDR2 are SGHNT and YYREEE (reference sequence). This CDR3 region has 15 residues. The J segment lost 6 bases and the V segment lost 2 bases, leaving 5 bases of the junction unmatched. The data were produced by immunoSEQ multiplex PCR, yet TCRdb's version contains in-frame clones alone and is incomplete. Of 13,000 or so clones listed, more than 65% were seen once; the top ten hold approximately 15%. J is TRBJ2-2 and V is TRBV5-4; the match to TRBD2 covers 9 bases. The sequence derives from a human donor with non-small cell lung cancer. Material: lung tumor tissue. This CDR3 reads CASSFLAGSAGELFF. In nucleotides, the CDR3 is TGTGCCAGCAGCTTCCTAGCGGGGTCTGCCGGGGAGCTGTTTTTT.